This T cell receptor beta chain was found in a study of human T cells and chemical hapten exposure. MiXCR was run by TCRdb on the RACE reads, yielding one entry per CDR3 protein. In the table there are 180,000 or so distinct CDR3 sequences, 13% to 15% of which are singletons. V shed 3 bases, J shed 7 bases, and the junction held 6 bases outside the gene matches. CDR3 length: 14 amino acids. CDR1 is MDHEN, CDR2 SYDVKM, per germline. This sample's time point: patch test 1, 2 weeks after DPC sensitization. Treatment indicated: therapeutic diphenylcyclopropenone sensitization with weekly scalp DPC. Blood draws came before every patch-test application.

The sequence was obtained from a woman younger than 45 with alopecia areata. Some clones in this sample may be carry-over from other donors' samples. The rearrangement uses TRBV28 and TRBJ2-7; TRBD2 aligns across 10 bases. The input for sequencing was whole blood, taken in connection with sensitization to the hapten diphenylcyclopropenone (DPC). CDR3 coding DNA: TGTGCCAGCAGTTTGAGTCTAGCGGGAGAGGAGCAGTACTTC. Amino acid sequence: CASSLSLAGEEQYF.